Presented here are 27 T cell receptor beta chains from one specimen sequenced in a study of T cells after yellow fever vaccination. TCRdb re-called the 5' RACE reads through MiXCR, storing one row per CDR3 protein. The profile shows approximately 300,000 distinct CDR3 sequences, roughly 8.7% of them singletons. Sequencing was performed on PBMCs, taken on the day of the first yellow fever vaccination. Receptor source: a young man who received the YFV17D yellow fever vaccine.

The V call is TRBV7-2, the J call TRBJ2-2; weak D call: TRBD1 (5 bases). There are 15 residues in the CDR3. Trimming left V 5 bases short and J 4 bases short, with 14 bases between. Germline V CDR1 and CDR2: SGHTA, FQGNSA. CDR3 region: CASSRQKDLTGELFF. Here the CDR3 DNA reads TGTGCCAGCAGCCGACAGAAAGACCTCACCGGGGAGCTGTTTTTT.

The DNA of the CDR3 is TGCGCCAGCAGCCAAGAGTTGGTGGGAAACAATGAGCAGTTCTTC. Protein: CASSQELVGNNEQFF. The chain recombines TRBV4-1 with TRBJ2-1; D remains ambiguous. This CDR3 has 15 residues. Germline V gene sequence: CDR1 MGHRA, CDR2 YSYEKL. V lost 0 bases to trimming and J lost 5 bases, with 11 bases between them.

This clonotype was observed at least ten times. The chain recombines TRBV5-1 with TRBJ2-3; 7 nucleotides align to TRBD2. V lost 6 bases, J lost 2 bases, and 6 bases stayed unmatched. This CDR3 spans 14 amino acids. Germline V CDR1 and CDR2: SGHRS, YFSETQ. CDR3 protein: CASNPGGYTDTQYF. CDR3 nucleotides: TGCGCCAGCAACCCGGGAGGTTACACAGATACGCAGTATTTT.

This clonotype was seen only a few times. This rearrangement joins TRBV6-2 or TRBV6-3 to TRBJ2-5; maybe TRBD2 (6 bases). CDR1 and CDR2 from the germline V gene are MNHEY and SVGEGT. V shed 2 bases and J shed 0 bases, with 7 bases lying between them. CDR3 size: 14 residues. DNA of the CDR3: TGTGCCAGCAGTTACCGGGGGTACCAAGAGACCCAGTACTTC. This encodes CASSYRGYQETQYF.

The chain recombines TRBV4-3 with TRBJ2-5; no reliable D call. Germline CDR1 is LGHNA and CDR2 is YSLEER. The germline V and J ends were trimmed by 4 bases and 0 bases, with 12 bases remaining between them. CDR3 length: 15 amino acids. CDR3 amino acids: CASSPSRFDQETQYF. The CDR3, as DNA: TGCGCCAGCAGCCCCTCCCGATTCGACCAAGAGACCCAGTACTTC.

This clonotype was seen only a few times. The chain couples TRBV7-2 to TRBJ2-5, with 7 bases that match TRBD1. This CDR3 comprises 15 residues. V gave up 0 bases and J gave up 6 bases; unmatched junction bases: 7. The germline gives CDR1 SGHTA, CDR2 FQGNSA. CDR3 sequence: CASSLAGQVEKTQYF. As DNA, the CDR3 is TGTGCCAGCAGCTTAGCCGGACAGGTTGAGAAGACCCAGTACTTC.

This clonotype has only a few counts. The genes are TRBV12-3 or TRBV12-4 and TRBJ1-2; D is perhaps TRBD1 (5 bases). Trimming pared 3 bases from V and 7 bases from J, leaving 18 bases between. This CDR3 is built from 15 residues. The CDR3 loop is CASSFRAGLSGGYTF. CDR3 in DNA: TGTGCCAGCAGTTTTCGGGCAGGGCTCTCCGGTGGCTACACCTTC.

The chain is built from TRBV20-1 and TRBJ1-6, with D hard to call. CDR1 and CDR2 from the germline V gene are DFQATT and SNEGSKA (reference sequence). V was trimmed by 0 bases and J by 6 bases, leaving 9 bases between them. The CDR3 is 14 amino acids. CDR3 sequence: CSARDLRVNSPLHF. In DNA form, the CDR3 reads TGCAGTGCTAGAGATTTGCGGGTTAATTCACCCCTCCACTTT.

This clonotype was recorded many times. The V call is TRBV5-6, the J call TRBJ2-5; 7 nucleotides match TRBD1. Germline V gives CDR1 SGHDT, CDR2 YYEEEE. The CDR3 is 16 amino acids. Germline trimming cut 3 bases from V and 2 bases from J; bases unmatched to any gene: 10. The CDR3, as DNA: TGTGCCAGCAGCTCACCTCTCCGGGACAGACAAGAGACCCAGTACTTC. Translated: CASSSPLRDRQETQYF. Full variable domain (missing parts from reference TRBV5-6 and TRBJ2-5): DAGVTQSPTHLIKTRGQQVTLRCSPKSGHDTVSWYQQALGQGPQFIFQYYEEEERQRGNFPDRFSGHQFPNYSSELNVNALLLGDSALYLCASSSPLRDRQETQYFGPGTRLLVL.

The chain recombines TRBV3-1 with TRBJ1-5; D gene ambiguous. The V end was cut by 5 bases, the J end by 2 bases, with 13 bases between. Germline V lookup: CDR1 LGHDT, CDR2 YNNKEL (reference sequence). The CDR3 has 15 amino acids. The CDR3 region has the DNA TGTGCCAGCAGCTCCTCCCGGGATGGCAATCAGCCCCAGCATTTT. Translation gives CASSSSRDGNQPQHF.

This clonotype has only a few counts. The chain is built from TRBV5-1 and TRBJ2-3; the D is unclear. This CDR3 has 13 amino acids. V was shortened by 1 base and J by 4 bases, with 7 bases between the two germline ends. Germline CDR1 SGHRS, CDR2 YFSETQ. As DNA, the CDR3 is TGCGCCAGCAGCTTGCAGAGCCCAGATACGCAGTATTTT. This sequence encodes CASSLQSPDTQYF.

The rearrangement links TRBV5-8 to TRBJ1-5, with 8 nucleotides matching TRBD1. The CDR3 is 13 residues long. The junction had 5 bases not matched to a gene; V was cut back by 5 bases and J by 7 bases. Germline loops: CDR1 SGHTS, CDR2 YDEGEE. The CDR3 DNA reads TGTGCCAGCAGTGCGGACAGGGACCAGCCCCAGCATTTT. The encoded protein is CASSADRDQPQHF. The complete variable domain, with remaining parts taken from reference TRBV5-8 and TRBJ1-5, reads EAGVTQSPTHLIKTRGQQATLRCSPISGHTSVYWYQQALGLGLQFLLWYDEGEERNRGNFPPRFSGRQFPNYSSELNVNALELEDSALYLCASSADRDQPQHFGDGTRLSIL.

The chain couples TRBV7-2 to TRBJ1-2; 8 nucleotides match TRBD1. Germline V gives CDR1 SGHTA, CDR2 FQGNSA. The length of the CDR3 is 15 residues. The V gene end was trimmed by 6 bases and the J gene end by 8 bases; junction bases not matched to a gene: 14. The CDR3 DNA sequence: TGTGCCAGCAGACATATAGGACAGGGTAGGGTCGGCTACACCTTC. Its protein product is CASRHIGQGRVGYTF.

This clonotype was found many times. The chain employs TRBV12-3 or TRBV12-4 and TRBJ1-5; 7 bases align to TRBD1. This CDR3 is 13 amino acids long. Losses at the gene ends were 5 bases for V and 8 bases for J; bases not matched to a gene: 6. The CDR3: CASSLDRVKPQHF. The CDR3 coding sequence is TGTGCCAGCAGTCTCGACAGGGTTAAGCCCCAGCATTTT.

The table lists this clonotype with a few counts. The chain carries TRBV7-9 and TRBJ1-1; D is unclear. Trimming removed 7 bases at V and 8 bases at J, with 14 bases between. The V gene's germline CDR1 is SEHNR and CDR2 FQNEAQ (reference sequence). The CDR3 runs 12 residues. Written as DNA, the CDR3 is TGTGCCAGCAACTCAGACCACTTGGAAGCTTTCTTT. Protein product: CASNSDHLEAFF.

A few counts support this clonotype. This chain uses TRBV5-6 with TRBJ2-5, with 8 bases matching TRBD1. The CDR3 spans 14 residues. The germline gives CDR1 SGHDT, CDR2 YYEEEE. J was trimmed by 2 bases and V by 3 bases; bases with no gene match: 3. CDR3 coding DNA: TGTGCCAGCAGCTCATACAGGGGGCAAGAGACCCAGTACTTC. Translation gives CASSSYRGQETQYF.

This clonotype was counted many times. The rearrangement uses TRBV20-1 and TRBJ2-3, with TRBD2 matching over 8 bases. This CDR3 is built from 16 residues. Germline assignment: CDR1 DFQATT and CDR2 SNEGSKA (reference sequence). With V trimmed by 4 bases and J by 6 bases, 15 bases remained unmatched. The CDR3 sequence is CSATPAGGGTADTQYF. The CDR3, as DNA: TGCAGTGCTACTCCGGCGGGGGGTGGCACGGCGGATACGCAGTATTTT.

The CDR3 loop reads CASSYPGSSYEQYV. For the CDR3, the DNA is TGTGCCAGCAGCTATCCCGGGAGCTCCTACGAGCAGTACGTC. The chain is built from TRBV5-4 and TRBJ2-7; tentative D call: TRBD2 (6 bases). V was trimmed by 3 bases and J by 0 bases, leaving 10 bases between them. The CDR3 totals 14 residues. In germline, CDR1 is SGHNT, CDR2 YYREEE (reference sequence).

This clonotype showed up many times. The V call is TRBV7-9, the J call TRBJ1-3; tentatively, D is TRBD1 (6 bases). V lost 3 bases to trimming and J lost 7 bases, with 10 bases between them. Per germline, CDR1 SEHNR and CDR2 FQNEAQ (reference sequence). The CDR3 consists of 13 residues. The CDR3 nucleotides are TGTGCCAGCAGCTTTGGGCAGGGGAACACCATATATTTT. It codes for CASSFGQGNTIYF.

Many counts were recorded for this clonotype. This rearrangement joins TRBV5-1 to TRBJ1-4, with 8 nucleotides matching TRBD1. V lost 4 bases, J lost 6 bases, and 17 bases stayed unmatched. This CDR3 spans 18 amino acids. CDR1 and CDR2 (germline): SGHRS, YFSETQ. The CDR3 DNA is TGCGCCAGCAGCGTTGTTCCTCCGGGACAGGAGCAACATGAAAAACTGTTTTTT. This codes for CASSVVPPGQEQHEKLFF.

This clonotype turned up a few times. The chain is built from TRBV11-2 and TRBJ2-5, with D perhaps matching TRBD1 or TRBD2 (6 bases each). Germline values: CDR1 SGHAT, CDR2 FQNNGV. V was pared by 1 base and J by 0 bases, with 9 bases between. The length of the CDR3 is 15 residues. CDR3 region: CASSLAGAYQETQYF. The CDR3, as DNA: TGTGCCAGCAGCTTAGCGGGGGCGTACCAAGAGACCCAGTACTTC.

This clonotype was observed a few times. J is TRBJ1-1 and V is TRBV20-1, with unresolved D. This CDR3 comprises 14 residues. Trimming removed 4 bases at V and 0 bases at J, with 12 bases between. Germline V lookup: CDR1 DFQATT, CDR2 SNEGSKA (reference sequence). The CDR3 nucleotides are TGCAGTGCTATTAGGGCGGGGATGAACACTGAAGCTTTCTTT. Encoded protein: CSAIRAGMNTEAFF.

This clonotype has just a few counts. This chain joins TRBV6-4 and TRBJ2-5; TRBD2 matches 10 bases. The CDR3 has 15 amino acids. CDR1 is MRHNA, CDR2 SNTAGT, per germline. The V segment lost 3 bases and the J segment 2 bases; nucleotides outside the gene matches: 3. This chain's CDR3 is CASSEQAGGQETQYF. The CDR3 DNA follows: TGTGCCAGCAGTGAGCAAGCGGGGGGGCAAGAGACCCAGTACTTC.

Ten or more counts support this clonotype. The CDR3 DNA sequence: TGTGCCAGCAGCAAACTAGCGGATTACAATGAGCAGTTCTTC. Translating it yields CASSKLADYNEQFF. This chain uses TRBV7-8 with TRBJ2-1, with 8 bases identical to TRBD2. The CDR3 runs 14 residues. V was pared by 5 bases and J by 4 bases, with 4 bases of the junction left unmatched. Germline assignment: CDR1 SGHVS and CDR2 FQNEAQ.

The sample holds many counts of this clonotype. The gene calls are TRBV5-1 and TRBJ2-7, with D perhaps matching TRBD1 (5 bases). The ends were cut back, 2 bases at V and 0 bases at J, with 6 bases in the middle. Germline V gene lookup returns CDR1 SGHRS and CDR2 YFSETQ. This CDR3 has 13 residues. The CDR3 is CASSFGHSYEQYF. The CDR3 nucleotides read TGCGCCAGCAGCTTCGGACACTCCTACGAGCAGTACTTC.

This clonotype was detected a few times. The V and J genes are TRBV30 and TRBJ2-1; D ambiguous. The germline gives CDR1 GTSNPN, CDR2 SVGIG (reference sequence). V was cut by 1 base and J by 6 bases, with 13 bases left in between. This CDR3 region has 14 residues. For the CDR3, the DNA is TGTGCCTGGAGTGGGCACCCCATCCGCAATGAGCAGTTCTTC. Encoded protein: CAWSGHPIRNEQFF.

This clonotype was found many times. This chain connects TRBV7-9 to TRBJ1-2, with D possibly matching TRBD1 (6 bases). There are 16 residues in the CDR3. Germline CDR1 and CDR2: SEHNR and FQNEAQ (reference sequence). Trimming left V 4 bases short and J 4 bases short, with 19 bases between. The CDR3 nucleotides read TGTGCCAGCAGCTATGTAGCGGGGGCCGATTCCTATGGCTACACCTTC. This translates into CASSYVAGADSYGYTF. The whole variable domain, remainder taken from reference TRBV7-9 and TRBJ1-2, is DTGVSQNPRHKITKRGQNVTFRCDPISEHNRLYWYRQTLGQGPEFLTYFQNEAQLEKSRLLSDRFSAERPKGSFSTLEIQRTEQGDSAMYLCASSYVAGADSYGYTFGSGTRLTVV.